A single T cell receptor (beta chain) is shown here with its context. The CDR3 spans 15 residues. The germline V gene encodes CDR1 MDHEN and CDR2 SYDVKM. The V segment lost 6 bases and the J segment 4 bases; nucleotides outside the gene matches: 9. This specimen belongs to a study of CD8 T cells in Susac syndrome. Reverse transcription of about 0.5 to 1 ug RNA was performed with random hexamers. MiXCR was run by TCRdb on the immunoSEQ multiplex PCR reads, yielding one entry per CDR3 protein. Of approximately 150,000 distinct CDR3 sequences in the sample, roughly 95% were seen once. Patients with Susac syndrome met diagnostic criteria that were recently defined for definite or probable disease.

The V call is TRBV28, the J call TRBJ2-1; TRBD1 matches at 7 bases. This clonotype was sampled from a human donor with Susac syndrome. Sequenced: CD4+ T cells from PBMCs. The CDR3 loop reads CASRRGQPIYNEQFF. DNA of the CDR3: TGTGCCAGCAGAAGGGGACAGCCGATATACAATGAGCAGTTCTTC.